This TCR beta chain was observed in a study of OX40 agonist ivuxolimab in advanced cancers. In the study overall: Ivuxolimab was a fully human IgG2 agonistic monoclonal antibody targeting the costimulatory receptor OX40 (CD134). In the dose-escalation cohort, roughly 80% of patients were male, and the mean age was approximately 60 years, with a range of roughly 23 to 85. The paper describes the monotherapy dose-escalation part (N ≈ 51 patients) of the phase I trial of ivuxolimab. Patients were allowed to have had prior anti-PD-1, anti-PD-L1 or anti-CTLA-4 therapy, and approximately 39% of the dose-escalation patients had been treated with checkpoint inhibitors. Of the 50 to 55 dose-escalation patients, hepatocellular carcinoma was present in approximately 20, melanoma in approximately 15, renal cell carcinoma in 9 and head and neck cancer in 9. Intravenous ivuxolimab was administered to patients every 2 weeks at six dose levels: 0.01, 0.1, 0.3, 1.5, 3 and 10 mg/kg. The point of sequencing TCRbeta in the periphery was to test whether ivuxolimab changed TCR sequence diversity and drove clonal T-cell expansion. Partial responses occurred in three dose-escalation patients: two with cutaneous melanoma and one with hepatocellular carcinoma. The investigation overall reported the following: After ivuxolimab, more expanded clones were found on average in CD8+ T cells than in CD4+ T cells. Low levels of normalized T-cell clonal expansion were also seen in some nonresponding patients. In the 0.1-3.0 mg/kg groups, partial responders had among the lowest normalized peripheral clonal expansion, particularly in CD8+ T cells. The antigen specificity of the clonally expanded peripheral T cells was not determined. At doses from 0.1 to 3.0 mg/kg, clonal expansion was seen in both CD4+ and CD8+ blood T cells between baseline and week 6.

As to this clone: The antigen it binds to is not known. Base quality data are lacking; no much larger clone is found one base away.

Patients with autoimmune disease history or receiving systemic immunosuppression were excluded from the trial. Peripheral blood for TCR sequencing was collected from all dose cohorts at baseline, on cycle 4 day 1, and on cycle 7 day 1. The samples were taken from a phase I, first-in-human, multicenter, open-label dose-escalation trial of ivuxolimab. Adults with locally advanced or metastatic melanoma, renal cell carcinoma, hepatocellular carcinoma or head and neck squamous cell carcinoma were enrolled in the trial. Before TCR sequencing, CD4+ T cells and CD8+ T cells from peripheral blood were sorted into separate populations. Taken from the germline V gene (reference sequence), the CDR1 and CDR2 loops are LNHDA and SQIVND. V and J are truncated by 4 bases and 2 bases respectively, leaving an intervening sequence of 9 bases. Reading from cysteine to phenylalanine, the CDR3 counts 14 amino acids. Here the CDR3 DNA is all that survives: 42 bases in frame from base 1.

Genomic DNA was extracted from sorted cells for sequencing of the TCRbeta CDR3 region. The immunoSEQ Assay was used to sequence the TCRbeta CDR3 regions. The source is immuneACCESS, and TCRdb retained only in-frame sequences with V and J called. Part of the clones is not carried over; for the studies checked, unresolved V genes explain less than half of this, and the remainder is unexplained. The sample table holds tens of thousands of clones, of which about four fifths were seen once. Of the sample, roughly 5% is held by the ten largest clones. The sequence joins TRBV19 to TRBJ1-5; the D gene is perhaps TRBD1, from 6 matching bases. This TCR came from an adult with an advanced solid tumor such as melanoma, head and neck, liver or kidney cancer. The source material was CD4+ or CD8+ T cells sorted from blood, sampled in a trial of the OX40 agonist ivuxolimab. The nucleotide sequence is given as TGTGCCAGTAGTAAGGGGGTCGGCAATCAGCCCCAGCATTTT. This yields the protein CASSKGVGNQPQHF.